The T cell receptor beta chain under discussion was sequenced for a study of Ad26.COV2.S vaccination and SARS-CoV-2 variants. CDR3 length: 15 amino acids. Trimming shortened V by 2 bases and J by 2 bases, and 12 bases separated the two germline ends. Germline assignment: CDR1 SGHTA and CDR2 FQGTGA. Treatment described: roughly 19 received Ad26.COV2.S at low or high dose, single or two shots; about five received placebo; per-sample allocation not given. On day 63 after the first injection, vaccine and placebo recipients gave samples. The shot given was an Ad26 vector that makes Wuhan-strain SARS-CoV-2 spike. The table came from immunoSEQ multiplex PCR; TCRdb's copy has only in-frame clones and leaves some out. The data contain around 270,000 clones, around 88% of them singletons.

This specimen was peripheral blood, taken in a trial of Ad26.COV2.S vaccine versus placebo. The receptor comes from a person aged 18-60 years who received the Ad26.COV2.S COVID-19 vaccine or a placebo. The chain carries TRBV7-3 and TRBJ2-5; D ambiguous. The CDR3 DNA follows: TGTGCCAGCAGCTTAGGTATAGGGCCACAAGAGACCCAGTACTTC. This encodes CASSLGIGPQETQYF. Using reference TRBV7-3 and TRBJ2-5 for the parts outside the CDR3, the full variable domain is GAGVSQTPSNKVTEKGKYVELRCDPISGHTALYWYRQSLGQGPEFLIYFQGTGAADDSGLPNDRFFAVRPEGSVSTLKIQRTERGDSAVYLCASSLGIGPQETQYFGPGTRLLVL.